This TCR beta chain is drawn from a study of CD8 T cells in Susac syndrome. Study conclusions and caveats: No clonal expansion appeared among CD4+ T cells in Susac patients.

Patients with Susac syndrome met diagnostic criteria defined recently for definite or probable disease. Negative magnetic isolation gave CD8+ and CD4+ cells; FACS enriched CD8+ TEMRA. Per germline, CDR1 DFQATT and CDR2 SNEGSKA (reference sequence). The CDR3 contains 13 residues. V dropped 0 bases and J dropped 13 bases, with 18 bases sitting between them. Reverse transcription of about 0.5 to 1 ug RNA was carried out with random hexamers. Amplification of the TCR beta CDR3 was carried out by immunoSEQ multiplex PCR, which spanned a total of 54 Vbeta and 13 Jbeta segments. TCRdb used MiXCR to reprocess the immunoSEQ multiplex PCR reads, holding one entry per CDR3 protein. The data show approximately 190,000 distinct CDR3 sequences, nearly 97% seen once. The table lists this clonotype with a count of one. The antigen is not known.

V is TRBV20-1 and J is TRBJ2-5; D is possibly TRBD1 or TRBD2 (5 bases each). The sample consisted of CD4+ T cells from PBMCs. The TCR originated in a human donor with Susac syndrome. CDR3 loop: CSARDIIIPRGYF. CDR3 sequence (DNA): TGCAGTGCTAGAGATATTATCATTCCGAGGGGGTACTTC.